These 27 T cell receptor beta chains were all obtained from the same sample, sequenced in a study of shared clonotypes between healthy human individuals. Sequencing was performed with immunoSEQ multiplex PCR; in TCRdb, only in-frame clones are kept and a portion is missing. The sample records around 1.6 million clones, 98% being singletons. Source material: naive CD4+ T cells sorted from blood. Subset specified: CD45RA+ positively selected. The source of these receptors is a young man in good health.

As regards this clone: One end of the junction fails to match germline, which may point to a read error. V and J are TRBV11-2 and TRBJ1-1; TRBD1 agrees at 9 bases. Germline CDR1 is SGHAT and CDR2 is FQNNGV. The length of the CDR3 is 16 residues. The DNA of the CDR3 is TGTGCCAGCAGCTTAGGCGGGACAGGGTCGAACGCTGAAGCTTTCTTT. Translating gives CASSLGGTGSNAEAFF. The whole variable domain, remainder taken from reference TRBV11-2 and TRBJ1-1, is EAGVAQSPRYKIIEKRQSVAFWCNPISGHATLYWYQQILGQGPKLLIQFQNNGVVDDSQLPKDRFSAERLKGVDSTLKIQPAKLEDSAVYLCASSLGGTGSNAEAFFGQGTRLTVV.

V gene TRBV5-5 combines with J gene TRBJ2-7, with D possibly matching TRBD1 (8 bases). This CDR3 region has 19 residues. V lost 4 bases and J 0 bases, leaving 26 bases between the germline ends. CDR1 and CDR2 (germline): SGHKS, YYEKEE (reference sequence). The CDR3 DNA reads as TGTGCCAGCAGCCGTACCGGGACAGGTATCACGGGGGGCTCCTACGAGCAGTACTTC. It codes for CASSRTGTGITGGSYEQYF.

As regards this clone: The same CDR3 is also encoded by other DNA sequences in this sample. The chain uses TRBV6-5 and TRBJ1-5, with 7 positions matching TRBD1. CDR1 is MNHEY, CDR2 SVGAGI, per germline. Trimming cost V 0 bases and J 2 bases; bases outside gene matches: 1. This CDR3 contains 15 residues. CDR3 sequence: CASSYSGQGNQPQHF. The CDR3 nucleotides read TGTGCCAGCAGTTACTCTGGACAGGGCAATCAGCCCCAGCATTTT.

This chain joins TRBV19 and TRBJ2-1; perhaps TRBD1 as D (6 bases). The germline CDR1 and CDR2 sequences are LNHDA and SQIVND (reference sequence). The CDR3 totals 15 residues. V was clipped by 6 bases and J by 1 base, with 13 bases between them. CDR3 DNA sequence: TGTGCCAGTAGGAGGACAGTCCTTTCCTACAATGAGCAGTTCTTC. Residues: CASRRTVLSYNEQFF.

V is TRBV9 and J is TRBJ2-1; no firm D call. CDR1 and CDR2 from the germline V gene are SGDLS and YYNGEE. V shed 2 bases and J shed 10 bases, with 16 bases lying between them. This CDR3 comprises 14 residues. The CDR3 DNA reads as TGTGCCAGCAGCGTTCAGGCCCAGAGCCTCGAGCAGTTCTTC. The encoded protein is CASSVQAQSLEQFF.

CDR3 amino acids: CASSHSIEGNNQPQHF. In DNA form, the CDR3 reads TGTGCCAGCAGCCACTCTATCGAGGGAAACAATCAGCCCCAGCATTTT. The V and J genes are TRBV2 and TRBJ1-5; D is uncertain. Per germline, CDR1 SNHLY and CDR2 FYNNEI. There are 16 residues in the CDR3. V lost 6 bases to trimming and J lost 3 bases, with 18 bases between them.

The J gene is TRBJ2-3, the V gene TRBV5-1, with D possibly being TRBD2 (5 bases). The CDR3 totals 14 residues. The V gene's germline CDR1 is SGHRS and CDR2 YFSETQ. V lost 5 bases and J lost 3, with 13 bases in between. The CDR3 sequence is CASRADSGTDTQYF. The CDR3 region has the DNA TGCGCCAGCAGAGCTGATTCGGGGACAGATACGCAGTATTTT.

This clone was seen just once. V and J are TRBV29-1 and TRBJ2-7; D remains ambiguous. The CDR3 contains 11 residues. CDR1 is SQVTM and CDR2 is ANQGSEA in the germline V gene. Trimming left V 5 bases short and J 3 bases short, with 8 bases between. As DNA, the CDR3 is TGCAGCGTTCTCACGAGCTACGAGCAGTACTTC. Translated, it gives CSVLTSYEQYF.

The V and J genes are TRBV27 and TRBJ2-1, with D possibly TRBD1 on 5 matching bases. The CDR3 sequence is 13 residues long. Germline V gene data show CDR1 as MNHEY and CDR2 as SMNVEV (reference sequence). Trimming cost V 4 bases and J 12 bases, with 16 bases left between them. CDR3 protein: CASSSVQDRLQFF. CDR3 DNA: TGTGCCAGCAGTTCAGTACAGGATCGACTGCAGTTCTTC.

This chain connects TRBV19 to TRBJ2-5, with D possibly TRBD2 on 5 matching bases. The CDR3 loop spans 14 amino acids. Germline lookup yields CDR1 LNHDA and CDR2 SQIVND (reference sequence). Trimming cost V 1 base and J 5 bases, with 11 bases left between them. This CDR3 is CASSIAGSSETQYF. The DNA for the CDR3 is TGTGCCAGTAGTATAGCGGGATCAAGCGAGACCCAGTACTTC.

This clone was observed a single time. The CDR3 here is CASSAGSIGLANYGYTF. The DNA for the CDR3 is TGTGCCAGCAGTGCAGGGTCCATCGGGCTAGCTAACTATGGCTACACCTTC. The chain joins TRBV5-4 to TRBJ1-2; tentatively, D is TRBD1 (5 bases). CDR1 and CDR2 (germline): SGHNT, YYREEE (reference sequence). This CDR3 comprises 17 residues. The V gene lost 5 bases and the J gene lost 0 bases, with 20 bases spanning the gap. The complete variable domain, with remaining parts taken from reference TRBV5-4 and TRBJ1-2, reads ETGVTQSPTHLIKTRGQQVTLRCSSQSGHNTVSWYQQALGQGPQFIFQYYREEENGRGNFPPRFSGLQFPNYSSELNVNALELDDSALYLCASSAGSIGLANYGYTFGSGTRLTVV.

V and J are TRBV5-1 and TRBJ2-5; 7 positions match TRBD2. Germline trimming cut 0 bases from V and 4 bases from J; bases unmatched to any gene: 6. Germline CDR1 SGHRS, CDR2 YFSETQ. CDR3 size: 15 residues. The CDR3 is CASSLGAVAGETQYF. The CDR3, as DNA: TGCGCCAGCAGCTTGGGGGCGGTAGCGGGAGAGACCCAGTACTTC.

This clone came up once. The chain joins TRBV29-1 to TRBJ2-1, with 8 bases aligning to TRBD2. Germline lookup yields CDR1 SQVTM and CDR2 ANQGSEA. The CDR3 is 14 residues long. V lost 7 bases and J lost 2; bases outside the gene matches: 7. The CDR3 loop reads CSGGQAGAYNEQFF. Written as DNA, the CDR3 is TGCAGCGGGGGCCAAGCGGGGGCCTACAATGAGCAGTTCTTC.

The chain is built from TRBV7-8 and TRBJ1-2; D perhaps matches TRBD1 (6 bases). Germline V gives CDR1 SGHVS, CDR2 FQNEAQ. V was clipped by 5 bases and J by 6 bases, with 28 bases between them. This CDR3 region has 18 residues. CDR3 DNA sequence: TGTGCCAGCAGCCCCAAGACAGGTACTATATCACAGACGGATGGCTACACCTTC. Its protein is CASSPKTGTISQTDGYTF. The full variable domain, completed using reference TRBV7-8 and TRBJ1-2, is GAGVSQSPRYKVAKRGQDVALRCDPISGHVSLFWYQQALGQGPEFLTYFQNEAQLDKSGLPSDRFFAERPEGSVSTLKIQRTQQEDSAVYLCASSPKTGTISQTDGYTFGSGTRLTVV.

The chain is built from TRBV19 and TRBJ1-1; 7 bases fit TRBD1. The CDR3 loop spans 14 amino acids. Germline CDR1 reads LNHDA; CDR2 reads SQIVND (reference sequence). With 1 base clipped from V and 6 bases from J, the junction kept 5 bases outside the gene matches. In DNA form, the CDR3 reads TGTGCCAGTAGTATAGTCATTGGACAGGCTGAAGCTTTCTTT. As protein: CASSIVIGQAEAFF.

J is TRBJ2-1 and V is TRBV4-3; a possible D gene is TRBD1 (5 bases). The CDR3 is 15 residues long. V lost 0 bases to trimming and J lost 6 bases, with 12 bases between them. Germline V lookup: CDR1 LGHNA, CDR2 YSLEER. The CDR3 sequence: CASSQEQVPSNEQFF. The CDR3 DNA reads TGCGCCAGCAGCCAAGAACAGGTACCTAGCAATGAGCAGTTCTTC.

This chain joins TRBV5-1 and TRBJ1-4; 9 bases align to TRBD1. The CDR3 covers 15 residues. CDR1 is SGHRS and CDR2 is YFSETQ in the germline V gene. J lost 6 bases, V lost 0 bases, and 3 bases had no gene match. CDR3 loop: CASSLGQGGDEKLFF. The CDR3, as DNA: TGCGCCAGCAGCTTGGGACAGGGGGGAGATGAAAAACTGTTTTTT.

The rearrangement uses TRBV5-1 and TRBJ2-7; D is uncertain. Germline V gene lookup returns CDR1 SGHRS and CDR2 YFSETQ. Deletions cut 6 bases from V and 0 bases from J, with 22 bases between. The CDR3 loop spans 17 amino acids. This CDR3 is CASTQTTGGLSSYEQYF. The CDR3 coding sequence is TGCGCCAGCACACAGACCACGGGTGGTCTTAGCTCCTACGAGCAGTACTTC.

This clone was seen once. The CDR3 loop reads CAISGQAAGPGYEQYF. Here the CDR3 DNA reads TGTGCCATCAGTGGTCAGGCCGCCGGGCCTGGTTACGAGCAGTACTTC. The chain is built from TRBV10-3 and TRBJ2-7; the D is unclear. In germline, CDR1 is ENHRY, CDR2 SYGVKD. CDR3 size: 16 residues. V was shortened by 4 bases and J by 4 bases, with 20 bases between the two germline ends.

V is TRBV5-1 and J is TRBJ2-7; D ambiguous. CDR3 length: 13 amino acids. V was clipped by 2 bases and J by 4 bases, with 10 bases between them. Germline CDR1 and CDR2: SGHRS and YFSETQ. CDR3 loop: CASSLDTGYEQYF. The CDR3 nucleotides read TGCGCCAGCAGCTTAGACACCGGATACGAGCAGTACTTC.

The chain joins TRBV19 to TRBJ2-5, with 9 bases that match TRBD1. Germline assignment: CDR1 LNHDA and CDR2 SQIVND (reference sequence). This CDR3 has 14 amino acids. Trimming cost V 7 bases and J 5 bases; bases outside gene matches: 8. DNA for the CDR3: TGTGCCAGTAACCGGGGACAGGGCGGGGAGACCCAGTACTTC. Residues: CASNRGQGGETQYF.

V and J are TRBV11-2 and TRBJ2-1; TRBD1 is a possible D gene (5 bases). Trimming removed 4 bases from V and 6 bases from J, with 10 bases in between. CDR3 size: 13 residues. The germline gives CDR1 SGHAT, CDR2 FQNNGV. CDR3 sequence: CASSSGRGNEQFF. Written as DNA, the CDR3 is TGTGCCAGCAGCTCCGGAAGGGGCAATGAGCAGTTCTTC.

The chain links TRBV7-2 to TRBJ2-7; D is undetermined. Trimming removed 4 bases at V and 6 bases at J, with 10 bases between. Germline values: CDR1 SGHTA, CDR2 FQGNSA. There are 12 residues in the CDR3. CDR3 nucleotides: TGTGCCAGCAGCTCCTCTCACCCCGAGCAGTACTTC. Translation: CASSSSHPEQYF.

The genes are TRBV4-2 and TRBJ1-1; D remains ambiguous. Germline CDR1 and CDR2: LGHNA and YNFKEQ. This CDR3 has 12 amino acids. The V end lost 0 bases, the J end lost 11 bases, and 10 bases lay between the germline ends. For the CDR3, the DNA is TGTGCCAGCAGCCAAGATCGAGAGATGGCTTTCTTT. It codes for CASSQDREMAFF.

V usage is TRBV7-9 and J usage is TRBJ2-2; 11 nucleotides agree with TRBD2. The V and J ends lost 5 bases and 6 bases, in that order; junction bases with no gene match: 5. This CDR3 has 15 amino acids. CDR1 and CDR2 from the germline V gene are SEHNR and FQNEAQ (reference sequence). For the CDR3, the DNA is TGTGCCAGCAGCATCGGACTAGCGGGCCCCGGGGAGCTGTTTTTT. It codes for CASSIGLAGPGELFF.

The chain carries TRBV7-9 and TRBJ1-4; D is uncertain. V lost 5 bases, J lost 8 bases, and 18 bases lay in between. The V gene's germline CDR1 is SEHNR and CDR2 FQNEAQ (reference sequence). CDR3 length: 15 residues. This CDR3 reads CASSRSGPSDEKLFF. CDR3 in DNA: TGTGCCAGCAGCAGAAGCGGACCCTCGGACGAAAAACTGTTTTTT. The variable domain in full, completed from reference TRBV7-9 and TRBJ1-4, reads DTGVSQNPRHKITKRGQNVTFRCDPISEHNRLYWYRQTLGQGPEFLTYFQNEAQLEKSRLLSDRFSAERPKGSFSTLEIQRTEQGDSAMYLCASSRSGPSDEKLFFGSGTQLSVL.

This CDR3 is CASSPPFYEQYF. The CDR3 DNA reads as TGTGCCAGCAGCCCTCCTTTCTACGAGCAGTACTTC. The chain is built from TRBV28 and TRBJ2-7; D is ambiguous. Germline V gene sequence: CDR1 MDHEN, CDR2 SYDVKM. With 6 bases removed from V and 3 bases from J, the gap between germline ends came to 9 bases. CDR3 length equals 12 residues.